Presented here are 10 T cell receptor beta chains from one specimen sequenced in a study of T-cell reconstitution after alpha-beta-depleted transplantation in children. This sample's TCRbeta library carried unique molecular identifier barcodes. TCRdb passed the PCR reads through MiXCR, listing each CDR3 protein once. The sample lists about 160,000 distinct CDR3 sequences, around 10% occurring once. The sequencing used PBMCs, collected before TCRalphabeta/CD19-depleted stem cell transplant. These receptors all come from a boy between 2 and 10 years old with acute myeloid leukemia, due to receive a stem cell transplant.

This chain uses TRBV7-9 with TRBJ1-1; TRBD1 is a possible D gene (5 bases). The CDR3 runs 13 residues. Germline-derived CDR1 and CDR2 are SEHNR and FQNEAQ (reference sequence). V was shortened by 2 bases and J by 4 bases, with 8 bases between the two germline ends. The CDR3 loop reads CASSLRGSTEAFF. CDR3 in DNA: TGTGCCAGCAGCTTACGGGGGAGCACTGAAGCTTTCTTT.

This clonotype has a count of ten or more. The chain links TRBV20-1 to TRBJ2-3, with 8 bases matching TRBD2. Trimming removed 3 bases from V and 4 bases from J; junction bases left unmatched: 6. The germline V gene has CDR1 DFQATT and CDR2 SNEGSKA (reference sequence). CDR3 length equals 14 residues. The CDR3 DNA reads TGCAGTGCTAGCGTGGCGGGGGGATCAGATACGCAGTATTTT. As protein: CSASVAGGSDTQYF.

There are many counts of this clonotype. The CDR3 DNA reads TGTGCCAGCAGTGGGCCGGGACTAGCGGGGACCGGGGAGCTGTTTTTT. This encodes CASSGPGLAGTGELFF. The V call is TRBV27, the J call TRBJ2-2; 13 nucleotides match TRBD2. Germline V gives CDR1 MNHEY, CDR2 SMNVEV (reference sequence). The CDR3 is made up of 16 amino acids. The V gene end was trimmed by 5 bases and the J gene end by 5 bases; junction bases not matched to a gene: 5.

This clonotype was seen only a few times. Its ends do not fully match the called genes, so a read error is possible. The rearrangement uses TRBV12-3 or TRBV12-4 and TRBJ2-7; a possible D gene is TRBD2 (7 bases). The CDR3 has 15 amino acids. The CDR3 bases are TGTGCCAGCACGGAGGGGGAGGGCCTTAAATACGAGCAGTCCTTC. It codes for CASTEGEGLKYEQSF.

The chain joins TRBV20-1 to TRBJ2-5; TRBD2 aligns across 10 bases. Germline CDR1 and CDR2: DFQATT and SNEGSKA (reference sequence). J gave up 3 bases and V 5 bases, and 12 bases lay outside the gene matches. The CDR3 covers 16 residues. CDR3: CSAPLRRLAGEETQYF. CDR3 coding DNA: TGCAGTGCTCCTCTCCGTAGGCTAGCGGGGGAAGAGACCCAGTACTTC.

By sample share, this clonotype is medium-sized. The CDR3 region is CASSLGGMGEQYV. In DNA, the CDR3 is TGTGCCAGCAGTCTAGGGGGAATGGGCGAGCAGTACGTC. The rearrangement links TRBV12-3 or TRBV12-4 to TRBJ2-7, with a possible D match to TRBD1 (6 bases). V lost 5 bases and J lost 6, with 14 bases in between. The CDR3 contains 13 residues.

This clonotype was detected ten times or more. In DNA form, the CDR3 reads TGCGCCAGCAGCCAAGAGGCTGGGACAGATACTGAAGCTTTCTTT. As protein: CASSQEAGTDTEAFF. The rearrangement links TRBV4-1 to TRBJ1-1; 7 nucleotides match TRBD1. Germline lookup yields CDR1 MGHRA and CDR2 YSYEKL. The CDR3 has 15 residues. The trim removed 0 bases at V and 5 bases at J, leaving 6 bases unmatched.

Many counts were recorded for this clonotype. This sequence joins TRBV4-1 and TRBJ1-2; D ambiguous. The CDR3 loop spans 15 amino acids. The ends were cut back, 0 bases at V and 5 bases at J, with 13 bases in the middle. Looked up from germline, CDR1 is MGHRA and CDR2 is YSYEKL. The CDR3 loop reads CASSQDPQVGYGYTF. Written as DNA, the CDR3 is TGCGCCAGCAGCCAAGATCCCCAGGTTGGGTATGGCTACACCTTC.

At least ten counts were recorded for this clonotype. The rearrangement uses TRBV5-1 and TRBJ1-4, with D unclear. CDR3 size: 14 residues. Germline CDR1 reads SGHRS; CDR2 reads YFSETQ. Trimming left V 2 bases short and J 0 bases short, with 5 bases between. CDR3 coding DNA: TGCGCCAGCAGCTTTAGCTCAACTAATGAAAAACTGTTTTTT. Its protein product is CASSFSSTNEKLFF. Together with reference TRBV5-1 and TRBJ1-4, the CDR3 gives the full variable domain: KAGVTQTPRYLIKTRGQQVTLSCSPISGHRSVSWYQQTPGQGLQFLFEYFSETQRNKGNFPGRFSGRQFSNSRSEMNVSTLELGDSALYLCASSFSSTNEKLFFGSGTQLSVL.

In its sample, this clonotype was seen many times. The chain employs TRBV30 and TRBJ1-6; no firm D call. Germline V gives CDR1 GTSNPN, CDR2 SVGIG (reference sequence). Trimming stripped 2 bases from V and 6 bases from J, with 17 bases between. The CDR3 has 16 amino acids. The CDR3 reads CAWSFPIVGGNSPLHF. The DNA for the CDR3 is TGTGCCTGGAGTTTCCCTATTGTAGGTGGTAATTCACCCCTCCACTTT.